This TCR beta chain was recovered during a study of cytomegalovirus exposure and HLA in healthy donors. The germline CDR1 and CDR2 sequences are LNHDA and SQIVND (reference sequence). The length of the CDR3 is 13 residues. With 4 bases clipped from V and 6 bases from J, the junction kept 4 bases outside the gene matches. This clone was seen a few times. A multiplex PCR was run with 60 Vbeta primers and 13 Jbeta primers. Assay used: immunoSEQ multiplex PCR; TCRdb lists only in-frame clones, some missing. This sample yields 70,000 to 80,000 clones, of which around four fifths are seen a single time; about 8.2% belongs to the top ten.

V is TRBV19 and J is TRBJ2-7; 9 bases agree with TRBD2. Sequenced input: PBMCs. The receptor's source is a woman between 40 and 50 years old in good health and CMV-seropositive. This CDR3 reads CASSTGLAGEQYF. DNA for the CDR3: TGTGCCAGTAGTACGGGACTAGCTGGCGAGCAGTACTTC.